A single sample is the source of the 9 T cell receptor beta chains below, sequenced in a study of OX40 agonist ivuxolimab in advanced cancers. Here immunoSEQ multiplex PCR was the method, and the copy in TCRdb shows in-frame clones only, minus some. Altogether around 50,000 clones are present, roughly 77% being singletons, with the ten largest covering about 0.8%. Sample: CD4+ or CD8+ T cells sorted from blood, taken in a trial of the OX40 agonist ivuxolimab. The receptors were sampled from an adult with an advanced solid tumor such as melanoma, head and neck, liver or kidney cancer.

This clone was counted only a few times. This chain uses TRBV10-1 with TRBJ1-2, with 7 positions matching TRBD1. Germline-derived CDR1 and CDR2 are WNHNN and SYGVQD (reference sequence). The CDR3 is made up of 14 amino acids. V lost 0 bases and J lost 5; bases outside the gene matches: 3. CDR3 bases: TGCGCCAGCAGTGAGTCTTTGACAGGGTATGGCTACACCTTC. Translated: CASSESLTGYGYTF.

This clone showed up just a few times. This chain joins TRBV25-1 and TRBJ1-5; 10 bases line up with TRBD1. CDR1 and CDR2 (germline): MGHDK, SYGVNS. The CDR3 covers 15 residues. The J segment lost 2 bases and the V segment lost 6 bases, leaving 4 bases of the junction unmatched. CDR3 in DNA: TGTGCCAGCAGCAGTGGACAGGGGGGCAATCAGCCCCAGCATTTT. Its protein is CASSSGQGGNQPQHF.

The chain carries TRBV6-5 and TRBJ1-6, with 9 bases that match TRBD1. Germline assignment: CDR1 MNHEY and CDR2 SVGAGI. This CDR3 comprises 14 residues. Losses at the gene ends were 6 bases for V and 10 bases for J; bases not matched to a gene: 7. The CDR3 loop is CASRRDRVISPLHF. CDR3 DNA sequence: TGTGCCAGCAGGCGGGACAGGGTAATATCACCCCTCCACTTT.

This chain links TRBV7-9 with TRBJ1-6, with 7 bases matching TRBD1. This CDR3 comprises 15 residues. The germline V gene encodes CDR1 SEHNR and CDR2 FQNEAQ (reference sequence). V trimming: 6 bases; J trimming: 7 bases; junction bases outside the gene matches: 9. CDR3 amino acids: CASSPRDSSNSPLHF. The CDR3 coding sequence is TGTGCCAGCAGTCCCCGGGACAGTTCGAATTCACCCCTCCACTTT. The full variable domain, rest sourced from reference TRBV7-9 and TRBJ1-6, is DTGVSQNPRHKITKRGQNVTFRCDPISEHNRLYWYRQTLGQGPEFLTYFQNEAQLEKSRLLSDRFSAERPKGSFSTLEIQRTEQGDSAMYLCASSPRDSSNSPLHFGNGTRLTVT.

This clone appeared once. The gene calls are TRBV19 and TRBJ1-5; 7 bases map to TRBD1. Germline V CDR1 and CDR2: LNHDA, SQIVND (reference sequence). The CDR3 contains 16 residues. The V segment lost 4 bases and the J segment 1 base; nucleotides outside the gene matches: 7. For the CDR3, the DNA is TGTGCCAGTAGTACAGGGGGACGCCGCAGCAATCAGCCCCAGCATTTT. This translates into CASSTGGRRSNQPQHF.

V and J are TRBV11-3 and TRBJ1-2; 8 nucleotides agree with TRBD1. The CDR3 is 16 amino acids. Germline CDR1 reads SGHNT; CDR2 reads YENEEA. V trimming: 5 bases; J trimming: 3 bases; junction bases outside the gene matches: 11. CDR3 sequence: CASSTRTGRIDYGYTF. CDR3 nucleotides: TGTGCCAGCAGCACCCGGACAGGGCGGATCGACTATGGCTACACCTTC.

The chain joins TRBV5-1 to TRBJ2-5; 9 nucleotides line up with TRBD2. V was clipped by 2 bases and J by 5 bases; unmatched bases: 4. CDR1 and CDR2 from the germline V gene are SGHRS and YFSETQ. The CDR3 has 14 residues. The CDR3 region has the DNA TGCGCCAGCAGCTTAAGCGGGGGGATGGAGACCCAGTACTTC. It specifies CASSLSGGMETQYF.

This clone has a single count. This CDR3 is CASRGQGENYGYTF. DNA for the CDR3: TGCGCCAGCAGGGGACAGGGAGAAAACTATGGCTACACCTTC. The V and J genes are TRBV5-1 and TRBJ1-2; 9 nucleotides line up with TRBD1. With V trimmed by 5 bases and J by 2 bases, 4 bases remained unmatched. The length of the CDR3 is 14 residues. Germline lookup yields CDR1 SGHRS and CDR2 YFSETQ.

V is TRBV7-3 and J is TRBJ2-1; no clear D gene. The CDR3 has 13 amino acids. Trimming shortened V by 2 bases and J by 2 bases, and 4 bases separated the two germline ends. Germline V gives CDR1 SGHTA, CDR2 FQGTGA. CDR3 nucleotide sequence: TGTGCCAGCAGCTTATTCCCCTACAATGAGCAGTTCTTC. Protein: CASSLFPYNEQFF.